This entry is about one T cell receptor (beta chain). Its matching antigen is unknown. One junction end disagrees with the germline gene, perhaps due to a read error. The data were obtained in a study of CD8 T cells in ankylosing spondylitis. Points from the study as a whole: Significant enrichment of disease-linked clones was reportedly seen in matched ankylosing spondylitis synovial fluid. A number of the motif variants had already been described in reactive arthritis synovial fluid and blood. Apparently characteristic of ankylosing spondylitis blood was a TCR beta motif (under ten highly homologous variants).

Making use of molecular barcodes, quantitative 5'-RACE generated TCR beta libraries. From the 5' RACE reads, TCRdb called clonotypes with MiXCR, one entry per CDR3 protein. The data contain about 540,000 distinct CDR3 sequences, 9.5% to 15% of them singletons. This clonotype originated in a male donor with ankylosing spondylitis. The source material was blood, either unsorted or a sorted T cell fraction (not recorded which).

The DNA for the CDR3 is TGCGACAGCAGCTTGGCCTTAGCGGGAGGTGAGACCCAGTACTTC. This codes for CDSSLALAGGETQYF. The chain recombines TRBV5-1 with TRBJ2-5; 10 bases agree with TRBD2. Germline CDR1 reads SGHRS; CDR2 reads YFSETQ. The CDR3 extends over 15 amino acids. Looking up the rest from reference TRBV5-1 and TRBJ2-5 gives the full variable domain: KAGVTQTPRYLIKTRGQQVTLSCSPISGHRSVSWYQQTPGQGLQFLFEYFSETQRNKGNFPGRFSGRQFSNSRSEMNVSTLELGDSALYLCDSSLALAGGETQYFGPGTRLLVL.